The rows below give T cell receptor beta chains drawn from one sample of a study of T cell responses to AZD1222 COVID-19 vaccine. The repertoire was sequenced with immunoSEQ multiplex PCR; TCRdb's copy has only in-frame clones and lacks some. The sample yields about 100,000 clones, about 87% seen once. The input for sequencing was peripheral blood, taken on day 0 of AZD1222 vaccination. These TCRs come from an adult in good health. Both conserved end residues are part of each CDR3. Fields, in order: D gene, J gene, clone size, V gene, CDR3 protein, CDR3 DNA. A D gene is named only where the DNA matches it firmly. The size field is filled for only some rows; it gives once, few, many or a size class.

d_call: NA; j_call: TRBJ2-4; clone_size: NA; v_call: TRBV9; cdr3_aa: CASSVEGSAWGIQYF; cdr3_nt: TGTGCCAGCAGCGTAGAGGGCAGTGCATGGGGCATTCAGTACTTC
d_call: NA; j_call: TRBJ1-1; clone_size: NA; v_call: TRBV4-1; cdr3_aa: CASSQVGFLGGAGNTEAFF; cdr3_nt: TGCGCCAGCAGCCAAGTTGGTTTTCTGGGGGGCGCGGGGAACACTGAAGCTTTCTTT
d_call: NA; j_call: TRBJ2-7; clone_size: NA; v_call: TRBV7-7; cdr3_aa: CASSLTLDDEQYF; cdr3_nt: TGTGCTAGCAGCTTGACTCTAGACGACGAGCAGTACTTC
d_call: NA; j_call: TRBJ2-2; clone_size: NA; v_call: TRBV6-5; cdr3_aa: CASTRDFPNTGELFF; cdr3_nt: TGTGCCAGCACCCGGGACTTCCCGAACACCGGGGAGCTGTTTTTT
d_call: TRBD2; j_call: TRBJ2-3; clone_size: NA; v_call: TRBV6-5; cdr3_aa: CASSYRAGGTDTQYF; cdr3_nt: TGTGCCAGCAGTTACCGGGCGGGGGGCACAGATACGCAGTATTTT
d_call: NA; j_call: TRBJ1-1; clone_size: NA; v_call: TRBV21-1; cdr3_aa: CASSNGLMNTEAFF; cdr3_nt: TGTGCCAGCAGCAACGGACTTATGAACACTGAAGCTTTCTTT
d_call: NA; j_call: TRBJ1-1; clone_size: few; v_call: TRBV27; cdr3_aa: CASSLAPLGEAFF; cdr3_nt: TGTGCCAGCAGTTTAGCCCCCCTCGGTGAAGCTTTCTTT
d_call: NA; j_call: TRBJ2-1; clone_size: NA; v_call: TRBV19; cdr3_aa: CASSRGKGYNEQFF; cdr3_nt: TGTGCCAGTAGTCGGGGGAAAGGCTACAATGAGCAGTTCTTC
d_call: NA; j_call: TRBJ1-5; clone_size: NA; v_call: TRBV6-2/TRBV6-3; cdr3_aa: CASSFQGIQPQHF; cdr3_nt: TGTGCCAGCAGTTTCCAGGGTATCCAGCCCCAGCATTTT
d_call: TRBD2; j_call: TRBJ2-2; clone_size: NA; v_call: TRBV5-1; cdr3_aa: CASGTGTSVVGELFF; cdr3_nt: TGCGCCAGCGGCACCGGGACTAGCGTCGTTGGGGAGCTGTTTTTT
d_call: NA; j_call: TRBJ2-7; clone_size: NA; v_call: TRBV6-2/TRBV6-3; cdr3_aa: CASSYSGAAGYEQYF; cdr3_nt: TGTGCCAGCAGTTACTCTGGAGCAGCGGGCTACGAGCAGTACTTC
d_call: NA; j_call: TRBJ1-6; clone_size: few; v_call: TRBV19; cdr3_aa: CASSNSQGNSPLHF; cdr3_nt: TGTGCCAGTAGTAACTCCCAGGGTAATTCACCCCTCCACTTT
d_call: NA; j_call: TRBJ1-5; clone_size: NA; v_call: TRBV4-3; cdr3_aa: CASSQGRGGNQPQHF; cdr3_nt: TGCGCCAGCAGCCAAGGACGGGGGGGCAATCAGCCCCAGCATTTT
d_call: NA; j_call: TRBJ2-7; clone_size: NA; v_call: TRBV28; cdr3_aa: CASSIVGLTYEQYF; cdr3_nt: TGTGCCAGCAGTATAGTGGGGTTGACCTACGAGCAGTACTTC
d_call: NA; j_call: TRBJ1-5; clone_size: NA; v_call: TRBV30; cdr3_aa: CAWSSRGDQPQHF; cdr3_nt: TGTGCCTGGAGTAGCAGAGGTGATCAGCCCCAGCATTTT
d_call: TRBD1; j_call: TRBJ2-7; clone_size: NA; v_call: TRBV5-6; cdr3_aa: CASSLVGTGGLGQYF; cdr3_nt: TGTGCCAGCAGCTTGGTCGGGACAGGCGGTCTGGGGCAGTACTTC
d_call: NA; j_call: TRBJ1-1; clone_size: NA; v_call: TRBV7-3; cdr3_aa: CASSSVSVEERNTEAFF; cdr3_nt: TGTGCCAGCAGCTCCGTGTCCGTCGAGGAAAGGAACACTGAAGCTTTCTTT
d_call: NA; j_call: TRBJ2-1; clone_size: NA; v_call: TRBV5-1; cdr3_aa: CASSLFDEQFF; cdr3_nt: TGCGCCAGCAGCTTGTTTGATGAGCAGTTCTTC
d_call: NA; j_call: TRBJ2-7; clone_size: NA; v_call: TRBV30; cdr3_aa: CAWSVIGYEQYF; cdr3_nt: TGTGCCTGGAGTGTAATCGGCTACGAGCAGTACTTC
d_call: NA; j_call: TRBJ1-5; clone_size: NA; v_call: TRBV10-3; cdr3_aa: CAIRPTGNSNQPQHF; cdr3_nt: TGTGCCATCAGGCCGACTGGCAATAGCAATCAGCCCCAGCATTTT
d_call: NA; j_call: TRBJ1-6; clone_size: NA; v_call: TRBV5-1; cdr3_aa: CASSSGTGDNSPLHF; cdr3_nt: TGCGCCAGCAGCTCGGGGACGGGAGATAATTCACCCCTCCACTTT
d_call: NA; j_call: TRBJ2-5; clone_size: NA; v_call: TRBV7-2; cdr3_aa: CASSLNAVGETQYF; cdr3_nt: TGTGCCAGCAGCTTAAATGCTGTCGGGGAGACCCAGTACTTC
d_call: TRBD1; j_call: TRBJ1-1; clone_size: NA; v_call: TRBV10-2; cdr3_aa: CASMGPLDRGGTEAFF; cdr3_nt: TGCGCCAGCATGGGGCCCCTGGACAGGGGGGGGACTGAAGCTTTCTTT
d_call: TRBD2; j_call: TRBJ2-1; clone_size: NA; v_call: TRBV5-4; cdr3_aa: CASSLRPGTSAYNEQFF; cdr3_nt: TGTGCCAGCAGCTTACGTCCCGGGACTAGCGCCTACAATGAGCAGTTCTTC
d_call: NA; j_call: TRBJ1-1; clone_size: NA; v_call: TRBV15; cdr3_aa: CATSRVGTEAFF; cdr3_nt: TGTGCCACCAGCAGAGTAGGGACTGAAGCTTTCTTT
d_call: TRBD1; j_call: TRBJ1-2; clone_size: NA; v_call: TRBV28; cdr3_aa: CASSSHQAGTDYGYTF; cdr3_nt: TGTGCCAGCAGTTCCCACCAGGCCGGGACAGACTATGGCTACACCTTC
d_call: NA; j_call: TRBJ2-1; clone_size: NA; v_call: TRBV6-6; cdr3_aa: CASFGGSYNEQFF; cdr3_nt: TGTGCCAGCTTTGGTGGGTCCTACAATGAGCAGTTCTTC
d_call: NA; j_call: TRBJ1-1; clone_size: NA; v_call: TRBV29-1; cdr3_aa: CSSPSPTEAFF; cdr3_nt: TGCAGCTCACCGTCACCGACTGAAGCTTTCTTT
d_call: NA; j_call: TRBJ1-4; clone_size: NA; v_call: TRBV3-1/TRBV3-2; cdr3_aa: CASRLDATNEKLFF; cdr3_nt: TGTGCCAGCCGCCTCGATGCAACTAATGAAAAACTGTTTTTT
d_call: NA; j_call: TRBJ2-3; clone_size: NA; v_call: TRBV7-9; cdr3_aa: CASSLAGLSDTQYF; cdr3_nt: TGTGCCAGCAGCTTAGCGGGACTCTCAGATACGCAGTATTTT
d_call: NA; j_call: TRBJ1-5; clone_size: NA; v_call: TRBV2; cdr3_aa: CASSGGSNQPQHF; cdr3_nt: TGTGCCAGCAGTGGGGGAAGCAATCAGCCCCAGCATTTT
d_call: NA; j_call: TRBJ2-7; clone_size: NA; v_call: TRBV3-1/TRBV3-2; cdr3_aa: CATGRAYEQYF; cdr3_nt: TGTGCCACCGGACGGGCCTACGAGCAGTACTTC
d_call: TRBD2; j_call: TRBJ2-1; clone_size: NA; v_call: TRBV7-8; cdr3_aa: CASSSYAGGNYNEQFF; cdr3_nt: TGTGCCAGCAGCTCATACGCGGGAGGCAACTACAATGAGCAGTTCTTC
d_call: NA; j_call: TRBJ2-7; clone_size: NA; v_call: TRBV7-8; cdr3_aa: CASSLLKGYEQYF; cdr3_nt: TGTGCCAGCAGCTTATTAAAGGGCTACGAGCAGTACTTC
d_call: NA; j_call: TRBJ2-1; clone_size: NA; v_call: TRBV19; cdr3_aa: CASSTDPLYNEQFF; cdr3_nt: TGTGCCAGTAGTACGGACCCTTTATACAATGAGCAGTTCTTC
d_call: NA; j_call: TRBJ1-6; clone_size: NA; v_call: TRBV27; cdr3_aa: CASSFEGSASSPLHF; cdr3_nt: TGTGCCAGCAGTTTTGAGGGGAGTGCGTCGTCACCCCTCCACTTT
d_call: TRBD1; j_call: TRBJ2-7; clone_size: NA; v_call: TRBV4-3; cdr3_aa: CASSRATGAGYEQYF; cdr3_nt: TGCGCCAGCAGCCGAGCGACAGGGGCAGGCTACGAGCAGTACTTC
d_call: NA; j_call: TRBJ1-4; clone_size: NA; v_call: TRBV5-5; cdr3_aa: CASSNPGRTNEKLFF; cdr3_nt: TGTGCCAGCAGCAACCCGGGACGGACTAATGAAAAACTGTTTTTT
d_call: NA; j_call: TRBJ2-3; clone_size: NA; v_call: TRBV7-9; cdr3_aa: CASSSYQTEADTQYF; cdr3_nt: TGTGCCAGCAGCTCATATCAGACGGAGGCAGATACGCAGTATTTT